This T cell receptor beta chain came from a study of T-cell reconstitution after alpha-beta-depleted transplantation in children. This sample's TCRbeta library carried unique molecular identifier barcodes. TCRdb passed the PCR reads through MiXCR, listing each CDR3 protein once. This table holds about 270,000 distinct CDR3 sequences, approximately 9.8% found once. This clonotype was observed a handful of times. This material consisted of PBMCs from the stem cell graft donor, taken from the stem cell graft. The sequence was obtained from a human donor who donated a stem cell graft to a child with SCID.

CDR3 DNA: TGTGCCAGCAGTCCGGACACTGTTGCGGGTGGCTACACCTTC. This codes for CASSPDTVAGGYTF. The chain joins TRBV12-3 or TRBV12-4 to TRBJ1-2, with D tentatively TRBD1 (5 bases). With 5 bases removed from V and 7 bases from J, the gap between germline ends came to 17 bases. The CDR3 sequence is 14 residues long.